This T cell receptor beta chain is from a study of T cells after posttransplantation cyclophosphamide. General study points: Skin or GI-infiltrating T cells shared few TRB sequences with blood. Recipient CMV seropositivity and CMV reactivation strongly tracked TRB clonality. Donor CD8+ memory clones often dominated recipient blood repertoires at later times.

This clone is deemed large. Its antigen is currently unknown. This sample also contains other DNA sequences that code for the same CDR3. Clones were sequenced by immunoSEQ multiplex PCR, and TCRdb holds only the in-frame ones, with some missing. The sample lists roughly 7,300 clones; around 92% were seen once. The related graft donor's blood sample was taken on the day of bone marrow donation. V lost 7 bases, J lost 1 base, and 11 bases lay in between. The CDR3 extends over 14 amino acids. Looked up from germline, CDR1 is MNHEY and CDR2 is SVGAGI. The sequenced sample was CD4+ T cells sorted from blood. The clonotype originates from a woman in her fifties or sixties in good health and a related stem cell transplant donor. V gene TRBV6-5 combines with J gene TRBJ1-5; no firm D call. CDR3 protein: CASTPPGSNQPQHF. The CDR3 DNA sequence: TGTGCCAGCACCCCCCCCGGGAGCAATCAGCCCCAGCATTTT.